The clone carrying this T cell receptor (beta chain) was seen many times. TCRdb analysed the PCR reads with MiXCR anew, one entry per CDR3 protein. The data contain about 320,000 distinct CDR3 sequences, around 21% of them singletons. The sample belongs to a study of molecular identifiers for immune sequencing clone quantification. Germline V gene data show CDR1 as MGHRA and CDR2 as YSYEKL. The CDR3 has 16 amino acids. Trimming stripped 4 bases from V and 0 bases from J, with 16 bases between. Sequencing used naive CD8+ T cells from blood, with Jurkat cell RNA spiked in. Subset defined: FACS-sorted CD8+CD4-CCR7+CD45RA+ naive T cells. The clonotype originates from a human donor in good health. Some libraries in this study had Jurkat cell RNA spiked in. The chain carries TRBV4-1 and TRBJ2-7; perhaps TRBD1 as D (5 bases). CDR3 sequence reads: CASSREQVPSSYEQYF. The CDR3 region has the DNA TGCGCCAGCAGCCGTGAACAGGTCCCGAGCTCCTACGAGCAGTACTTC.